One and the same sample provided the 10 T cell receptor beta chains below, sequenced in a study of T cells in Graves' hyperthyroidism and ophthalmopathy. The TCR beta CDR3 regions underwent amplification using RNA transcripts as the source. A first-round RT-PCR of the TCR CDR3 used the HTBI primer set. TCRdb itself ran the multiplex PCR reads through MiXCR, one entry per CDR3 protein. The sample carries about 300,000 distinct CDR3 sequences, about 19% recorded once. Sequenced: blood. The source is a man over 45 with Graves' ophthalmopathy.

Only a few counts were recorded for this clonotype. The gene calls are TRBV18 and TRBJ2-7, with 9 bases lining up with TRBD1. The CDR3 totals 16 residues. V trimming: 3 bases; J trimming: 3 bases; junction bases outside the gene matches: 9. CDR1 is KGHSH and CDR2 is LQKENI in the germline V gene. Here the CDR3 DNA reads TGTGCCAGCTCACCGGGGACAGGGACAGGCAGCTACGAGCAGTACTTC. This codes for CASSPGTGTGSYEQYF.

This clonotype was counted ten times or more. J is TRBJ1-2 and V is TRBV6-1; possibly TRBD1 for D (5 bases). The CDR3 extends over 15 amino acids. V was cut by 6 bases and J by 2 bases, with 16 bases left in between. Germline V lookup: CDR1 MNHNS, CDR2 SASEGT. CDR3 sequence (DNA): TGTGCCAGCAGCCCCGATGTGGGGCCCAACTATGGCTACACCTTC. Translating gives CASSPDVGPNYGYTF.

This clonotype turned up a few times. The chain carries TRBV14 and TRBJ2-5; D possibly matches TRBD1 or TRBD2 (5 bases each). The CDR3 covers 16 residues. Germline V gene lookup returns CDR1 SGHDN and CDR2 FVKESK. V dropped 3 bases and J dropped 5 bases, with 19 bases sitting between them. The CDR3 sequence: CASSHSPGTGEETQYF. In nucleotides, the CDR3 is TGTGCCAGCAGCCACTCTCCCGGGACCGGGGAGGAGACCCAGTACTTC.

This clonotype was found many times. V is TRBV5-1 and J is TRBJ2-7; 11 positions agree with TRBD2. With V trimmed by 0 bases and J by 3 bases, 8 bases remained unmatched. In germline, CDR1 is SGHRS, CDR2 YFSETQ. This CDR3 spans 17 amino acids. Here the CDR3 reads CASSLGLAGRGFYEQYF. The CDR3 region has the DNA TGCGCCAGCAGCTTGGGACTAGCGGGAAGGGGGTTCTACGAGCAGTACTTC.

This clonotype was found a few times. The genes are TRBV20-1 and TRBJ2-5, with 7 positions matching TRBD2. This CDR3 region has 14 residues. Germline V gives CDR1 DFQATT, CDR2 SNEGSKA (reference sequence). V dropped 3 bases and J dropped 5; count of bases not matched to a gene: 9. CDR3 coding DNA: TGCAGTGCTAGGTCTAGCGGTCTATTGGAGACCCAGTACTTC. Its translation: CSARSSGLLETQYF.

The chain carries TRBV9 and TRBJ1-1, with 9 bases matching TRBD1. Germline loops: CDR1 SGDLS, CDR2 YYNGEE. The V gene end was trimmed by 4 bases and the J gene end by 1 base; junction bases not matched to a gene: 5. The CDR3 is 15 residues long. The CDR3 loop reads CASSHGQGPNTEAFF. The CDR3 nucleotides read TGTGCCAGCAGCCACGGACAGGGGCCGAACACTGAAGCTTTCTTT. Drawing the rest from reference TRBV9 and TRBJ1-1, the complete variable domain is DSGVTQTPKHLITATGQRVTLRCSPRSGDLSVYWYQQSLDQGLQFLIQYYNGEERAKGNILERFSAQQFPDLHSELNLSSLELGDSALYFCASSHGQGPNTEAFFGQGTRLTVV.

This clonotype was counted a few times. The CDR3 is CASSERQGVGSYEQYF. DNA for the CDR3: TGTGCCAGCAGTGAGCGGCAGGGGGTCGGGTCCTACGAGCAGTACTTC. The chain is built from TRBV6-1 and TRBJ2-7; 7 bases match TRBD1. V dropped 3 bases and J dropped 1; count of bases not matched to a gene: 9. The CDR3 has 16 amino acids. Germline V gene data show CDR1 as MNHNS and CDR2 as SASEGT.

In the case of this clonotype: This may arise from a read error, as a much more abundant clone is one base away. V is TRBV12-3 or TRBV12-4 and J is TRBJ1-5; TRBD1 might be the D (6 bases). The CDR3 spans 17 residues. V lost 6 bases and J 1 base, leaving 19 bases between the germline ends. CDR3 loop: CASSRYGGHRSNQPQHF. For the CDR3, the DNA is TGTGCCAGCAGCCGATACGGGGGACACCGAAGCAATCAGCCCCAGCATTTT.

This clonotype appeared many times. The chain joins TRBV7-9 to TRBJ2-7, with D tentatively TRBD2 (6 bases). The CDR3 length is 15 residues. Germline V gives CDR1 SEHNR, CDR2 FQNEAQ (reference sequence). V was pared by 1 base and J by 2 bases, with 12 bases between. CDR3 sequence reads: CASSLGGDVTYEQYF. The CDR3 region has the DNA TGTGCCAGCAGCTTAGGGGGGGACGTCACCTACGAGCAGTACTTC.

The chain employs TRBV7-9 and TRBJ1-5; 7 bases match TRBD1. Trimming at V came to 5 bases and at J to 2 bases, leaving 6 bases not matched to a gene. CDR1 and CDR2 from the germline V gene are SEHNR and FQNEAQ (reference sequence). The CDR3 covers 15 residues. The CDR3 here is CASSQGVGGNQPQHF. The CDR3 bases are TGTGCCAGCAGCCAGGGGGTAGGGGGCAATCAGCCCCAGCATTTT.